Listed below are T cell receptor beta chains from one sample, sequenced in a study of T cell responses to AZD1222 COVID-19 vaccine. Repertoires were generated with immunoSEQ multiplex PCR, while TCRdb's copy carries only in-frame clones and drops some. The sample has roughly 150,000 clones, about nine tenths seen once; the top ten hold approximately 2.3%. The material sequenced was peripheral blood, taken on day 0 of AZD1222 vaccination. These receptors all stem from an adult in good health. Both conserved end residues are part of each CDR3. The D gene is left open where the match is weak. Clone size, where shown, is once, few, many, or a class for clones that have expanded.

v_gene,d_gene,abundance,j_gene,CDR3aa,CDR3nt
TRBV29-1,TRBD2,few,TRBJ2-3,CSVGTSLLGTQYF,TGCAGCGTCGGGACTAGCCTCTTAGGTACGCAGTATTTT
TRBV6-5,.,once,TRBJ1-1,CASSPGMNTEAFF,TGTGCCAGCAGTCCAGGTATGAACACTGAAGCTTTCTTT
TRBV6-5,TRBD2,.,TRBJ2-1,CASSYSRTSGLNEQFF,TGTGCCAGCAGTTACTCTAGGACTAGCGGACTCAATGAGCAGTTCTTC
TRBV5-4,.,.,TRBJ2-7,CASSFTGTPYEQYF,TGTGCCAGCAGCTTTACCGGGACTCCCTACGAGCAGTACTTC
TRBV6-5,TRBD2,once,TRBJ2-2,CASSYRLAGYHGELFF,TGTGCCAGCAGTTACAGGCTAGCGGGATATCACGGGGAGCTGTTTTTT
TRBV7-2,.,.,TRBJ1-2,CASSLVQGFDYGYTF,TGTGCCAGCAGCTTAGTCCAGGGTTTCGACTATGGCTACACCTTC
TRBV11-1,.,.,TRBJ1-1,CASRLQGRTEAFF,TGTGCCAGCCGCCTTCAGGGTCGCACTGAAGCTTTCTTT
TRBV3-1/TRBV3-2,TRBD1,.,TRBJ1-1,CASSPWRATGVKAFF,TGTGCCAGCAGCCCCTGGCGGGCGACAGGGGTCAAAGCTTTCTTT
TRBV6-6,.,.,TRBJ1-5,CASSYRRNNQPQHF,TGTGCCAGCAGTTACCGGAGGAACAATCAGCCCCAGCATTTT
TRBV18,.,.,TRBJ1-4,CASSRDTTEKLFF,TGTGCCAGCTCACGGGATACGACCGAAAAACTGTTTTTT
TRBV27,.,.,TRBJ1-1,CASSLYAEHTEAFF,TGTGCCAGCAGTTTATATGCAGAACACACTGAAGCTTTCTTT
TRBV7-8,.,.,TRBJ1-1,CASRLVRGAPNTEAFF,TGTGCCAGTAGGTTGGTTAGGGGGGCTCCGAACACTGAAGCTTTCTTT
TRBV7-3,.,.,TRBJ2-1,CASSLNLRPPDEQFF,TGTGCCAGCAGCTTAAATCTGCGACCGCCCGATGAGCAGTTCTTC
TRBV13,.,.,TRBJ1-1,CASSFQGLTEAFF,TGTGCCAGCAGCTTCCAGGGATTGACTGAAGCTTTCTTT
TRBV14,.,.,TRBJ2-2,CASTEGPRPGELFF,TGTGCCAGCACTGAAGGGCCGAGGCCCGGGGAGCTGTTTTTT
TRBV6-5,.,.,TRBJ1-4,CASSYSAGAGEKLFF,TGTGCCAGCAGTTACTCAGCGGGGGCTGGTGAAAAACTGTTTTTT
TRBV19,.,.,TRBJ2-2,CASSGVGSGELFF,TGTGCCAGTAGTGGAGTGGGTTCCGGGGAGCTGTTTTTT
TRBV28,TRBD2,.,TRBJ2-3,CASGPGTSGIYTDTQYF,TGTGCCAGCGGCCCCGGGACTAGCGGGATCTACACAGATACGCAGTATTTT
TRBV27,TRBD1,.,TRBJ2-1,CASFRGSDRGFEQFF,TGTGCCAGCTTCCGCGGGTCGGACAGGGGGTTTGAGCAGTTCTTC
TRBV27,.,.,TRBJ2-7,CAAQQGPAPTYEQYF,TGTGCCGCGCAGCAAGGGCCGGCACCCACCTACGAGCAGTACTTC
TRBV4-2,.,.,TRBJ2-7,CASSQGQGGSYEQYF,TGTGCCAGCAGCCAAGGTCAGGGGGGCTCCTACGAGCAGTACTTC
TRBV5-1,.,.,TRBJ2-2,CASSLVNTGELFF,TGCGCCAGCAGCTTGGTTAACACCGGGGAGCTGTTTTTT
TRBV9,.,.,TRBJ1-2,CASSAKGGANYGYTF,TGTGCCAGCAGCGCGAAAGGGGGAGCTAACTATGGCTACACCTTC
TRBV6-5,.,.,TRBJ1-5,CASTDGGSNQPQHF,TGTGCCAGCACCGACGGAGGGAGCAATCAGCCCCAGCATTTT
TRBV28,.,.,TRBJ2-5,CASSLLGRVETQYF,TGTGCCAGCAGTTTACTGGGCCGGGTGGAGACCCAGTACTTC
TRBV7-9,TRBD1,.,TRBJ1-3,CASSPRDRVTIYF,TGTGCCAGCAGCCCTCGAGACAGGGTCACCATATATTTT
TRBV4-2,.,.,TRBJ1-3,CASSRGPPRSGNTIYF,TGTGCCAGCAGCCGGGGGCCCCCTCGCTCTGGAAACACCATATATTTT
TRBV6-2/TRBV6-3,.,once,TRBJ1-4,CASSYLEKLFF,TGTGCCAGCAGTTACCTAGAAAAACTGTTTTTT
TRBV25-1,.,.,TRBJ1-3,CASSDPRRGSAGNTIYF,TGTGCCAGCAGTGACCCCCGAAGGGGATCCGCCGGAAACACCATATATTTT
TRBV6-5,TRBD2,.,TRBJ2-1,CASQRERGYNEQFF,TGTGCCAGTCAGCGGGAGAGGGGGTACAATGAGCAGTTCTTC
TRBV19,TRBD1,once,TRBJ1-4,CASSRQGGTNEKLFF,TGTGCCAGTAGCCGACAGGGAGGCACTAATGAAAAACTGTTTTTT
TRBV7-2,TRBD2,.,TRBJ2-5,CASSLSYGGGYQETQYF,TGTGCCAGCAGCCTGTCGTATGGCGGGGGGTACCAAGAGACCCAGTACTTC
TRBV2,.,.,TRBJ1-5,CASRAFDSNQPQHF,TGTGCCAGCAGAGCGTTTGATAGCAATCAGCCCCAGCATTTT
TRBV5-8,.,.,TRBJ1-1,CASSLVSNTEAFF,TGTGCCAGCAGCTTGGTCAGCAACACTGAAGCTTTCTTT
TRBV30,.,.,TRBJ1-3,CAWSGQSWSGNTIYF,TGTGCCTGGAGTGGACAGAGCTGGAGTGGAAACACCATATATTTT
TRBV29-1,.,.,TRBJ2-7,CSVKDGVHYEQYF,TGCAGCGTCAAGGACGGAGTTCACTACGAGCAGTACTTC
TRBV14,.,.,TRBJ2-5,CASSQAKGTQYF,TGTGCCAGCAGCCAAGCTAAGGGGACCCAGTACTTC
TRBV6-2/TRBV6-3,.,.,TRBJ1-5,CASSPRTYEDSNQPQHF,TGTGCCAGCAGTCCACGGACTTATGAGGATAGCAATCAGCCCCAGCATTTT
TRBV7-2,TRBD1,.,TRBJ1-2,CASRPGVGGTDHGYTF,TGTGCCAGCAGGCCAGGGGTGGGCGGGACAGACCATGGCTACACCTTC
TRBV9,.,.,TRBJ2-6,CASSVMGSGANVLTF,TGTGCCAGCAGCGTTATGGGGTCCGGGGCCAACGTCCTGACTTTC
TRBV25-1,.,.,TRBJ1-2,CASSEWQYGYTF,TGTGCCAGCAGTGAATGGCAATATGGCTACACCTTC